Listed below are T cell receptor beta chains from one sample, sequenced in a study of blood T cell repertoires in COVID-19. Produced via immunoSEQ multiplex PCR; TCRdb's table is partial and in-frame only. The sample consists of 55,000 to 85,000 clones, about 73% of them appearing once. Sequencing was carried out using peripheral blood. These receptors were taken from a man between 60 and 75 years old with acute or convalescent COVID-19. The CDR3 runs from the conserved cysteine through the conserved F or W. A D gene is named only where the DNA matches it firmly. Rows may omit the clone size; those that give it use once, few, many or a size class.

abundance	v_gene	j_gene	len	d_gene	CDR3nt	CDR3aa
NA	TRBV9	TRBJ2-3	16	NA	TGTGCCAGCAGCGCCTCTCGAGTGCCCGGCACAGATACGCAGTATTTT	CASSASRVPGTDTQYF
NA	TRBV28	TRBJ2-1	15	NA	TGTGCCAGCAGTTTACGGCAGGGTCGCTACAATGAGCAGTTCTTC	CASSLRQGRYNEQFF
NA	TRBV6-5	TRBJ2-2	14	TRBD1	TGTGCCAGCAGACCCGGGACAGGGGCTGGGGAGCTGTTTTTT	CASRPGTGAGELFF
NA	TRBV29-1	TRBJ2-1	11	TRBD1	TGCAGCGTAGGGACAGGGGGTGAGCAGTTCTTC	CSVGTGGEQFF
NA	TRBV5-1	TRBJ2-2	13	NA	TGCGCCTCGAGGCAGTTGAACACCGGGGAGCTGTTTTTT	CASRQLNTGELFF
NA	TRBV7-9	TRBJ2-3	16	NA	TGTGCCAGCAGCCCCGGCCCACAGACAGGCACAGATACGCAGTATTTT	CASSPGPQTGTDTQYF
NA	TRBV15	TRBJ1-2	12	NA	TGTGCCACCAGCAGAGATTTATATGGCTACACCTTC	CATSRDLYGYTF
NA	TRBV2	TRBJ1-5	15	NA	TGTGCCAGCAGTGAAGAATCGGGATCATATCAGCCCCAGCATTTT	CASSEESGSYQPQHF
NA	TRBV6-1	TRBJ1-3	16	NA	TGTGCCAGCAGTGAATCCATCGGGGGGAGTGGAAACACCATATATTTT	CASSESIGGSGNTIYF
NA	TRBV10-3	TRBJ2-3	13	NA	TGTGCCATGAGCCTACAGGAGAGCGATACGCAGTATTTT	CAMSLQESDTQYF
NA	TRBV19	TRBJ2-7	13	NA	TGTGCCAGTAGTATCGGTCAACCAGGCGAGCAGTACTTC	CASSIGQPGEQYF
NA	TRBV7-9	TRBJ2-4	14	TRBD2	TGTGCCAGCAGCTGGGGACTAGCGGGAAACATTCAGTACTTC	CASSWGLAGNIQYF
few	TRBV12-3/TRBV12-4	TRBJ2-4	12	NA	TGTGCCAGCGTGGACAGTGGGGACATTCAGTACTTC	CASVDSGDIQYF
NA	TRBV2	TRBJ1-2	13	NA	TGTGCCAGCAGTGGGCCAGGGAACTATGGCTACACCTTC	CASSGPGNYGYTF
few	TRBV4-1	TRBJ2-7	16	NA	TGCGCCAGCAGCCAAGATTTTGGCAGGGACTCCTACGAGCAGTACTTC	CASSQDFGRDSYEQYF
NA	TRBV29-1	TRBJ2-4	13	NA	TGCAGCGTTGTATTTGGGGGGGCGGACATTCAGTACTTC	CSVVFGGADIQYF
NA	TRBV21-1	TRBJ2-1	16	NA	TGTGCCAGCAGCGGATGGGACAGGGGCTCCTACAATGAGCAGTTCTTC	CASSGWDRGSYNEQFF
once	TRBV5-1	TRBJ1-1	14	NA	TGCGCCAGCAGCGTCAGGGAGGGGAACACTGAAGCTTTCTTT	CASSVREGNTEAFF
few	TRBV19	TRBJ1-5	16	NA	TGTGCCAGTAATACCCCCTGGGGGACTCGCAATCAGCCCCAGCATTTT	CASNTPWGTRNQPQHF
NA	TRBV6-5	TRBJ1-2	15	NA	TGTGCCAGCAGTTACCTGGGACTCTCTAACTATGGCTACACCTTC	CASSYLGLSNYGYTF
NA	TRBV10-1	TRBJ2-3	16	NA	TGCGCCAGCAGTGATGGAAGGTTGGAGGGATCAGATACGCAGTATTTT	CASSDGRLEGSDTQYF
NA	TRBV11-2	TRBJ1-4	14	TRBD1	TGTGCCAGCAGCTTAGGGACAGGGGGTGAAAAACTGTTTTTT	CASSLGTGGEKLFF
NA	TRBV7-9	TRBJ1-3	16	NA	TGTGCCAGCAGCTTGACAGCTCCTCTCTCTGGAAACACCATATATTTT	CASSLTAPLSGNTIYF
NA	TRBV4-1	TRBJ2-7	15	TRBD1	TGCGCCAGCAGTCGCCGGGACAGGGACCTCCCCGAGCAGTACTTC	CASSRRDRDLPEQYF
few	TRBV6-4	TRBJ1-6	15	TRBD1	TGTGCCAGCAGTGCACAGGGGAAGGGCAGGTCACCCCTCCACTTT	CASSAQGKGRSPLHF
NA	TRBV6-6	TRBJ1-5	14	NA	TGTGCCAGCGGAGGCGGGGCCCCTAATCAGCCCCAGCATTTT	CASGGGAPNQPQHF
NA	TRBV3-1/TRBV3-2	TRBJ1-1	15	TRBD1	TGTGCCAGCAGCCAGGCAGACAGGGTTGGAACTGAAGCTTTCTTT	CASSQADRVGTEAFF
NA	TRBV7-3	TRBJ2-3	13	NA	TGTGCCAGCAGCTTACTCGGCACAGATACGCAGTATTTT	CASSLLGTDTQYF
NA	TRBV5-1	TRBJ2-7	13	NA	TGCGCCAGCAGCTCTGAGGGTCTAGGCGAGCAGTACTTC	CASSSEGLGEQYF
NA	TRBV2	TRBJ2-3	15	NA	TGTGCCAGCACTCCAGACAGTCCTAGCACAGATACGCAGTATTTT	CASTPDSPSTDTQYF
NA	TRBV6-1	TRBJ1-1	15	TRBD1	TGTGCCAGCAGTGAGACAGGGAGAGAGGACACTGAAGCTTTCTTT	CASSETGREDTEAFF
few	TRBV27	TRBJ1-5	16	NA	TGTGCCAGCAGTTTAATCGGTCCGATCGGCAATCAGCCCCAGCATTTT	CASSLIGPIGNQPQHF
NA	TRBV15	TRBJ1-2	14	NA	TGTGCCACCAGCAGAGAACAGGGTAACTATGGCTACACCTTC	CATSREQGNYGYTF
NA	TRBV2	TRBJ2-1	17	TRBD2	TGTGCCAGCAGTGAATGGGCTAGCGGGTTACGGATCAATGAGCAGTTCTTC	CASSEWASGLRINEQFF
NA	TRBV19	TRBJ1-5	16	TRBD1	TGTGCCAGTATGGCCCAGGACAGGGCAAGCAATCAGCCCCAGCATTTT	CASMAQDRASNQPQHF
NA	TRBV6-4	TRBJ1-6	16	NA	TGTGCCAGCAGTGACTGGCCTACAGGGTTCGGTTCACCCCTCCACTTT	CASSDWPTGFGSPLHF
NA	TRBV28	TRBJ2-7	14	TRBD1	TGTGCCAGCAGATCCGGGACAGGGGTGGCCGAGCAGTACTTC	CASRSGTGVAEQYF
NA	TRBV13	TRBJ2-1	9	NA	TGTGCCAGCAGCCCCGGGGAGTTCTTC	CASSPGEFF
few	TRBV5-1	TRBJ1-1	14	NA	TGCGCCAGCAGCTTGAGTCCCCCGGGCACTGAAGCTTTCTTT	CASSLSPPGTEAFF
NA	TRBV9	TRBJ2-3	15	TRBD2	TGTGCCAGCAGCGTAGGGGGACTAGCCCGGGATACGCAGTATTTT	CASSVGGLARDTQYF
once	TRBV2	TRBJ2-3	13	NA	TGTGCCAGCAGAGCGCCCCGCACAGATACGCAGTATTTT	CASRAPRTDTQYF
NA	TRBV9	TRBJ1-1	14	NA	TGTGCCAGCAGCGTAGGAGAGGGGGACACTGAAGCTTTCTTT	CASSVGEGDTEAFF
NA	TRBV7-2	TRBJ2-6	17	NA	TGTGCCAGCAGCTTACAGGGTATTCGATCTGGGGCCAACGTCCTGACTTTC	CASSLQGIRSGANVLTF
NA	TRBV6-4	TRBJ1-1	15	NA	TGTGCCAGCAGAAGACAGCCTCAACTGAACACTGAAGCTTTCTTT	CASRRQPQLNTEAFF
once	TRBV12-2	TRBJ2-1	18	NA	TGTGCAAGTCGCTTTCTTAGAGGGAGGAATTTGTCCTACAATGAGCAGTTCTTC	CASRFLRGRNLSYNEQFF
NA	TRBV20-1	TRBJ2-1	15	NA	TGCAGTGCTAGTTTCTCTAGGGGTAATTACAATGAGCAGTTCTTC	CSASFSRGNYNEQFF
once	TRBV5-1	TRBJ2-1	16	NA	TGCGCCAGCAGCTTAGGTTTAGCGCCGTCCTACAATGAGCAGTTCTTC	CASSLGLAPSYNEQFF
once	TRBV30	TRBJ2-7	14	NA	TGTGCCTGGAGTAAGGGCGGGTTAGGGTACGAGCAGTACTTC	CAWSKGGLGYEQYF
NA	TRBV14	TRBJ2-1	16	TRBD1	TGTGCCAGCAGCCCAGACAAGGGGGCGTCCTACAATGAGCAGTTCTTC	CASSPDKGASYNEQFF
NA	TRBV7-9	TRBJ1-1	14	TRBD1	TGTGCCAGCAGCTCTAGACAGGGCCGGACTGAAGCTTTCTTT	CASSSRQGRTEAFF
NA	TRBV20-1	TRBJ1-2	10	NA	TGCAGTGCTACACAGGGTGGCTACACCTTC	CSATQGGYTF
NA	TRBV3-1/TRBV3-2	TRBJ2-3	13	NA	TGTGCCAGCAGCCAAGATCCCGCAGATACGCAGTATTTT	CASSQDPADTQYF